This is a list of T cell receptor beta chains from one sample in a study of shared clonotypes between healthy human individuals. Method: immunoSEQ multiplex PCR; TCRdb's copy keeps in-frame clones and lacks some. This table has about 490,000 clones, approximately 80% appearing once. Sequenced input: PBMCs. These receptors came from a woman in her thirties or forties in good health. Some clones in this sample may be carry-over from other donors' samples. The CDR3 runs from the conserved cysteine through the conserved F or W. D genes are given only for firm matches. A row's size may be missing; if present it is once, few, many or a size class.

NA,NA,TRBJ2-7,13,TRBV29-1,CSALLAFGNEQYF,TGCAGCGCCTTGCTAGCCTTTGGGAACGAGCAGTACTTC
NA,NA,TRBJ2-1,14,TRBV28,CASGGSGVYNEQFF,TGTGCCAGCGGCGGGTCAGGGGTGTACAATGAGCAGTTCTTC
NA,TRBD2,TRBJ2-1,13,TRBV6-5,CASRGLAPNEQFF,TGTGCCAGCAGGGGACTAGCGCCCAATGAGCAGTTCTTC
NA,NA,TRBJ2-7,15,TRBV28,CASSRGGQLGYEQYF,TGTGCCAGCAGTCGTGGAGGGCAATTGGGTTACGAGCAGTACTTC
once,TRBD1,TRBJ1-3,15,TRBV5-1,CASSLSGTEGNTIYF,TGCGCCAGCAGCTTATCCGGGACAGAAGGAAACACCATATATTTT
NA,TRBD2,TRBJ2-7,14,TRBV6-5,CASSRTSGSYEQYF,TGTGCCAGCAGCCGGACTAGCGGCTCCTACGAGCAGTACTTC
NA,NA,TRBJ1-5,15,TRBV28,CASRRWAVSNQPQHF,TGTGCCAGCAGACGATGGGCAGTAAGCAATCAGCCCCAGCATTTT
NA,TRBD2,TRBJ2-7,15,TRBV13,CASGDSGRSAYEQYF,TGTGCCAGCGGCGATAGCGGGAGATCCGCTTACGAGCAGTACTTC
few,NA,TRBJ2-1,14,TRBV7-2,CASSLLRDRNEQFF,TGTGCCAGCAGCTTACTCCGGGACCGTAATGAGCAGTTCTTC
few,NA,TRBJ2-2,15,TRBV6-6,CASSYIGVGTGELFF,TGTGCCAGCAGTTATATCGGGGTGGGGACCGGGGAGCTGTTTTTT
NA,NA,TRBJ2-4,17,TRBV4-1,CASSQFMRELTKNIQYF,TGCGCCAGCAGCCAATTCATGAGGGAACTTACCAAAAACATTCAGTACTTC
NA,TRBD1,TRBJ2-7,17,TRBV6-1,CASSEGPGGQGGYEQYF,TGTGCCAGCAGTGAGGGGCCCGGGGGACAGGGGGGCTACGAGCAGTACTTC
NA,TRBD2,TRBJ2-2,15,TRBV28,CASSTGTSGTGELFF,TGTGCCAGCAGTACCGGGACTAGCGGTACCGGGGAGCTGTTTTTT
NA,NA,TRBJ2-3,14,TRBV10-1,CASSEGGAPDTQYF,TGCGCCAGCAGTGAGGGGGGGGCCCCAGATACGCAGTATTTT
few,TRBD1,TRBJ2-3,15,TRBV18,CASSPTTGGTDTQYF,TGTGCCAGCTCACCAACAACAGGGGGCACAGATACGCAGTATTTT
NA,NA,TRBJ2-5,12,TRBV19,CASSTGYGTQYF,TGTGCCAGTAGTACAGGGTACGGGACCCAGTACTTC
NA,TRBD2,TRBJ2-7,18,TRBV11-2,CASSPGLAGGPGAYEQYF,TGTGCCAGCAGCCCTGGACTAGCGGGAGGGCCGGGTGCCTACGAGCAGTACTTC
few,NA,TRBJ2-3,15,TRBV9,CASSVGGWSTDTQYF,TGTGCCAGCAGCGTAGGTGGGTGGAGCACAGATACGCAGTATTTT
NA,TRBD1,TRBJ2-1,15,TRBV27,CASRTGVGSYNEQFF,TGTGCCAGCAGGACAGGGGTGGGGTCCTACAATGAGCAGTTCTTC
NA,TRBD2,TRBJ2-2,15,TRBV9,CASTPLAVNTGELFF,TGTGCCAGCACCCCTCTAGCGGTGAACACCGGGGAGCTGTTTTTT
NA,TRBD2,TRBJ2-7,18,TRBV4-1,CASSQEHRLAGEFLEQYF,TGCGCCAGCAGCCAAGAGCACAGACTAGCGGGAGAGTTCTTGGAGCAGTACTTC
NA,NA,TRBJ2-7,13,TRBV18,CASSPLSSYEQYF,TGTGCCAGCTCACCCCTATCCTCCTACGAGCAGTACTTC
NA,NA,TRBJ2-5,15,TRBV14,CASSQDARGLETQYF,TGTGCCAGCAGCCAAGATGCGAGGGGACTAGAGACCCAGTACTTC
NA,TRBD2,TRBJ2-5,14,TRBV9,CASSALTSGETQYF,TGTGCCAGCAGCGCCCTGACTAGCGGAGAGACCCAGTACTTC
NA,NA,TRBJ1-4,15,TRBV11-2,CASSLAGWIGEKLFF,TGTGCCAGCAGCTTAGCGGGATGGATAGGCGAAAAACTGTTTTTT
few,TRBD1,TRBJ1-6,16,TRBV28,CASSLYGGGHNSPLHF,TGTGCCAGCAGTTTATACGGAGGGGGCCATAATTCACCCCTCCACTTT
NA,TRBD1,TRBJ1-2,14,TRBV5-1,CASSRTGGDYGYTF,TGCGCCAGCAGCCGGACAGGGGGCGACTATGGCTACACCTTC
NA,TRBD2,TRBJ2-7,15,TRBV4-1,CASSLGLAGGLEQYF,TGCGCCAGCAGCCTTGGACTAGCGGGAGGGCTTGAGCAGTACTTC
NA,NA,TRBJ1-5,12,TRBV7-9,CASGQDNQPQHF,TGTGCCAGCGGTCAGGACAATCAGCCCCAGCATTTT
NA,TRBD2,TRBJ2-7,15,TRBV7-2,CASSLTSGGAYEQYF,TGTGCCAGCAGCCTAACAAGCGGGGGTGCCTACGAGCAGTACTTC
NA,TRBD2,TRBJ2-3,19,TRBV2,CASSEGLAGGPGSADTQYF,TGTGCCAGCAGTGAGGGACTAGCGGGAGGACCGGGTAGCGCAGATACGCAGTATTTT
once,NA,TRBJ1-2,14,TRBV6-5,CASSCSTGGFGYTF,TGTGCCAGCAGTTGCTCAACTGGGGGCTTTGGCTACACCTTC
NA,TRBD1,TRBJ2-7,14,TRBV25-1,CASSEQGAIYEQYF,TGTGCCAGCAGTGAACAGGGGGCGATCTACGAGCAGTACTTC
NA,NA,TRBJ1-2,17,TRBV30,CAWSVASPRGANYGYTF,TGTGCCTGGAGTGTGGCCTCCCCAAGAGGAGCTAACTATGGCTACACCTTC
NA,TRBD2,TRBJ2-3,16,TRBV13,CASSLGGLAGGNTQYF,TGTGCCAGCAGCTTAGGAGGACTAGCGGGAGGAAACACGCAGTATTTT
NA,NA,TRBJ2-2,13,TRBV18,CASSPTGSGELLF,TGTGCCAGCTCACCAACCGGGTCCGGGGAGCTGCTTTTT
NA,TRBD1,TRBJ1-5,15,TRBV2,CASSPDRGNNQPQHF,TGTGCCAGCAGTCCGGACAGGGGGAACAATCAGCCCCAGCATTTT
NA,NA,TRBJ2-6,13,TRBV6-1,CASTVSGANVLTF,TGTGCCAGCACAGTATCTGGGGCCAACGTCCTGACTTTC
once,NA,TRBJ2-5,15,TRBV30,CAWSDPTRAQETQYF,TGTGCCTGGAGTGACCCGACCCGGGCCCAAGAGACCCAGTACTTC
NA,TRBD2,TRBJ2-7,15,TRBV27,CASRPGTSYLSEQYF,TGTGCCAGCAGGCCAGGGACTAGTTATCTGAGCGAGCAGTACTTC
NA,NA,TRBJ2-5,17,TRBV12-2,CASRLTRRTTIWETQYF,TGTGCAAGTCGCTTAACCCGTCGCACCACTATTTGGGAGACCCAGTACTTC
NA,NA,TRBJ2-7,17,TRBV14,CASSPRPPGIHSYEQYF,TGTGCCAGCAGCCCCAGGCCGCCGGGGATCCACTCCTACGAGCAGTACTTC
NA,NA,TRBJ2-2,12,TRBV5-1,CASSLGVGELFF,TGCGCCAGCAGCTTGGGGGTCGGGGAGCTGTTTTTT
NA,NA,TRBJ2-1,13,TRBV29-1,CSVVWRGHNEQFF,TGCAGCGTTGTATGGCGGGGGCACAATGAGCAGTTCTTC
NA,NA,TRBJ2-7,15,TRBV25-1,CASSGHLNRLHEQYF,TGTGCCAGCAGTGGGCACCTCAATCGACTTCACGAGCAGTACTTC
NA,TRBD1,TRBJ1-4,15,TRBV15,CATRRGGQGGEKLFF,TGTGCCACCCGGCGTGGGGGACAGGGAGGTGAAAAACTGTTTTTT
NA,NA,TRBJ2-7,15,TRBV19,CASRPPGGSSYEQYF,TGTGCCAGCCGACCTCCGGGGGGCTCTTCCTACGAGCAGTACTTC
NA,TRBD1,TRBJ2-1,15,TRBV28,CASRPTGEPPRKQFF,TGTGCCAGCAGACCTACAGGGGAACCCCCGAGGAAGCAGTTCTTC
NA,TRBD2,TRBJ2-5,16,TRBV4-2,CASSQGAGGPQETQYF,TGTGCCAGCAGCCAAGGAGCGGGAGGGCCCCAAGAGACCCAGTACTTC
NA,NA,TRBJ1-4,15,TRBV18,CASSPQNRVREKLFF,TGTGCCAGCTCACCACAAAACAGGGTTCGAGAAAAACTGTTTTTT
NA,TRBD1,TRBJ2-7,15,TRBV11-2,CASSSPSGQRHEQYF,TGTGCCAGCAGCTCTCCCTCGGGACAGCGCCACGAGCAGTACTTC
NA,NA,TRBJ2-7,14,TRBV11-2,CASSLAVVSYEQYF,TGCGCCAGCAGCTTAGCTGTCGTATCCTACGAGCAGTACTTC
NA,TRBD1,TRBJ1-5,14,TRBV15,CATSGSGQDHPQHF,TGTGCCACCAGCGGAAGCGGACAGGATCATCCCCAGCATTTT
NA,NA,TRBJ2-1,17,TRBV14,CASSPPILGSYSNEQFF,TGTGCCAGCAGCCCCCCGATCCTAGGGTCGTACAGCAATGAGCAGTTCTTC
NA,TRBD2,TRBJ2-7,14,TRBV5-1,CASSAGTSGYEQYF,TGCGCCAGCAGCGCCGGGACTAGCGGTTACGAGCAGTACTTC
NA,NA,TRBJ2-3,13,TRBV30,CAWSRNRVDTQYF,TGTGCCTGGAGTCGGAACCGAGTCGATACGCAGTATTTT